This paragraph reports one TCR beta chain. The sample comes from a study of T cell changes during pregnancy in multiple sclerosis. Profiling relied on immunoSEQ multiplex PCR, and the TCRdb table lists in-frame clones only, not all of them. Seen here are about 120,000 clones, approximately 95% observed once, and the top ten hold approximately 6.3%. The CDR3 runs to 15 residues. The V gene lost 4 bases and the J gene lost 7 bases, with 17 bases spanning the gap. The V gene's germline CDR1 is MNHNS and CDR2 SASEGT. Sample: peripheral blood, taken before pregnancy. This sequence was found in a female donor with multiple sclerosis, enrolled in a pregnancy study. The rearrangement joins TRBV6-1 to TRBJ2-1; D is possibly TRBD1 (5 bases). CDR3 in DNA: TGTGCCAGCAGTGTCGTGCTGGGGCCGAAAAATGAGCAGTTCTTC. Its translation is CASSVVLGPKNEQFF.